This T cell receptor beta chain was identified during a study of blood T cells in healthy people across ages. Overall study results and limits: The authors considered diversity estimates from one million T cells to be underestimates. PBMCs were not sorted, which prevented a conclusive comparison of naive versus antigen-experienced cells.

Germline V lookup: CDR1 MGHRA, CDR2 YSYEKL. CDR3 size: 12 residues. The use of a sample-barcoded 5' primer and a J-beta primer mix characterized a second PCR of roughly 7 to 12 cycles. TCRdb analysed the 5' RACE reads with MiXCR anew, one entry per CDR3 protein. The sample shows 1,500,000 or so distinct CDR3 sequences, roughly 60% of them seen only once. Note on this clonotype: Its cognate antigen is unknown. At one of its ends the junction is not consistent with the germline gene, which may arise from a read error.

The J gene is TRBJ2-5, the V gene TRBV4-1; D possibly corresponds to TRBD1 (7 bases). The sequence derives from a man younger than 35 in good health. The source material was blood. The CDR3 DNA sequence: TGTGCCAGCAGGGGGGCCGGAGAGACCCAGTACTTC. Translation: CASRGAGETQYF.